This T cell receptor beta chain was captured by sequencing in a study of beta chain features in type 1 diabetes. Background on the study: The study found patients and healthy donors alike in age, gender and cell yields.

Donors contributed one heparinised blood draw apiece, averaging about 116 mL. Reverse transcribing all isolated RNA meant expressed TCRB transcripts were sequenced. The method was immunoSEQ multiplex PCR; TCRdb's version includes in-frame clones alone and lacks a portion of them. The profile covers around 180,000 clones, with approximately 8.1% appearing a single time and roughly 0.5% taken by the ten largest. Whole-study results and caveats: Shortening that was moderate but significant affected the TCRB CDR3s of Type 1 diabetes patients in all four CD4+ subsets. Cells carrying high TCR expression could end up over-represented when cDNA is sequenced.

Germline V gene sequence: CDR1 MDHEN, CDR2 SYDVKM. The V and J ends lost 7 bases and 6 bases, in that order; junction bases with no gene match: 15. This CDR3 spans 15 amino acids. This clone appeared a few times. What it recognizes is unknown. The genes are TRBV28 and TRBJ2-7; 7 bases agree with TRBD1. The sequencing input was central memory CD4+ T cells from blood. This clonotype was obtained from a man aged 18-30 years with type 1 diabetes. The chain's CDR3 is CASTTHGQVSGEQYF. CDR3 in DNA: TGTGCCAGCACAACACACGGACAGGTGTCCGGCGAGCAGTACTTC.